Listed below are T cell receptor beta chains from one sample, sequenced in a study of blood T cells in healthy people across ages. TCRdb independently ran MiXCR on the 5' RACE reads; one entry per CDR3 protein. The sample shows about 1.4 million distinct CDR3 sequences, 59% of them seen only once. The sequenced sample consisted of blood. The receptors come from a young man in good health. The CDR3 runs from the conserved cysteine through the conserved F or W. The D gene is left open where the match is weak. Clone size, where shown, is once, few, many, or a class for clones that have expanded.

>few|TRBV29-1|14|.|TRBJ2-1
TGCAGCGTTCATTCCAGACTAGGGCGGAATGAGCAGTTCTTC
CSVHSRLGRNEQFF
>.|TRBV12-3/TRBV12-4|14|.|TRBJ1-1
TGTGCCAGCAGTTTACGGCTCCCGAACACTGAAGCTTTCTTT
CASSLRLPNTEAFF
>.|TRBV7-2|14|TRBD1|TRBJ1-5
TGTGCCAGCAGACCACAGGGGAAGGGACAGCCCCAGCATTTT
CASRPQGKGQPQHF
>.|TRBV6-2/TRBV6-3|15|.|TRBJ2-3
TGTGCCAGCAGGTCCGGGGGGCGCATCACAGATACGCAGTATTTT
CASRSGGRITDTQYF
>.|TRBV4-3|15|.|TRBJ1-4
TGCGCCAGCAGCCAAGATCCGGGTTACGGTGAAAAACTGTTTTTT
CASSQDPGYGEKLFF
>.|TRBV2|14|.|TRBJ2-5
TGTGCCAGTAGTGACGAGACAGTCCGGGAGACCCAGTACTTC
CASSDETVRETQYF
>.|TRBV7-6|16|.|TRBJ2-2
TGTGCCAGCAGCCCACGCGGGCAGGAGAACACCGGGGAGCTGTTTTTT
CASSPRGQENTGELFF
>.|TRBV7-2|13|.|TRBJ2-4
TGTGCCAGCAGCTACCCAGGGGTCAACATTCAGTACTTC
CASSYPGVNIQYF
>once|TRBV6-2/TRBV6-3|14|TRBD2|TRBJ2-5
TGTGCCAGCAGTACCGGCGGGGGGGCCGGTGAGCAGTACTTC
CASSTGGGAGEQYF
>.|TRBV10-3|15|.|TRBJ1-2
TGTGCCATCAGTGAGTCGATGGAGGATCGAGATGGCTACACCTTC
CAISESMEDRDGYTF
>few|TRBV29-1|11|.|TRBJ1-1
TGCAGCGTTGAAGGGTCAGGGTTAGCTTTCTTT
CSVEGSGLAFF
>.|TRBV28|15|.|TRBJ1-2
TGTGCCAGCAGGTCACTCGGGGACTCTAACTATGGCTACACCTTC
CASRSLGDSNYGYTF
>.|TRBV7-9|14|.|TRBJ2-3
TGTGCCAGCAGCTCAGGGGTAGACCTAGATACGCAGTATTTT
CASSSGVDLDTQYF
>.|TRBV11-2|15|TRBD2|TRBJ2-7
TGTGCCAGCAGCTTAGTTAGCGGGGGTTTCTACGAGCAGTACTTC
CASSLVSGGFYEQYF
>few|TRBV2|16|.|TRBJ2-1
TGTGCCAGCACTTCCCCGAGTGGGGACACCTACAATGAGCAGTTCTTC
CASTSPSGDTYNEQFF
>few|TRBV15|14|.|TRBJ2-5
TGTGCCACCAGCAGAAGTCAGGGTAAAGAGACCCAGTACTTC
CATSRSQGKETQYF
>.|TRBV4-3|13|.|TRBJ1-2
TGCGCCAGCAGCCAAGCTGTAAACTATGGCTACACCTTC
CASSQAVNYGYTF
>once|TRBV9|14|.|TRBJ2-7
TGTGCCAGCAGCGTTAGGCAGTCCTCCTACGAGCAGTACTTC
CASSVRQSSYEQYF
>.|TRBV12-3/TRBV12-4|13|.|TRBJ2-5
TGTGCCAGCAGCCCCGGTTCCCAAGAGACCCAGTACTTC
CASSPGSQETQYF
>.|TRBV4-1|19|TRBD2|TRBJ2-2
TGCGCCAGCAGCCAAGGGGGACTAGCGGGAGGGGCCCACACCGGGGAGCTGTTTTTT
CASSQGGLAGGAHTGELFF
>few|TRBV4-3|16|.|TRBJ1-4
TGCGCCAGCAGCCAAACCTCCGGGGGCAGTAATGAAAAACTGTTTTTT
CASSQTSGGSNEKLFF
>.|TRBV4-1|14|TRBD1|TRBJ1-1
TGCGCCAGCAGCCAAGTGCACAGGGGCGGGTTAGCTTTCTTT
CASSQVHRGGLAFF
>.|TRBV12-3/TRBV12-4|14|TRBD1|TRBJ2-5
TGTGCCAGCAGTAGGACAGGGGGTAGAGAGACCCAGTACTTC
CASSRTGGRETQYF
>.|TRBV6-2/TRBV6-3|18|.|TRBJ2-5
TGTGCCAGCAGTTACTCGGTCCGGGGAGAGGGGACACAAGAGACCCAGTACTTC
CASSYSVRGEGTQETQYF
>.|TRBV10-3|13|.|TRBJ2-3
TGTGCCATGGGGGACAAGAACACAGATACGCAGTATTTT
CAMGDKNTDTQYF
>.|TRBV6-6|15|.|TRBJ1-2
TGTGCCAGCAGTTACTTGGGAGCATCTAACTATGGCTACACCTTC
CASSYLGASNYGYTF
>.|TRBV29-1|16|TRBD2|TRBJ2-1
TGCAGCGTTGAAGATCCTCTAGCGGGACTTCGGTATGAGCAGTTCTTC
CSVEDPLAGLRYEQFF
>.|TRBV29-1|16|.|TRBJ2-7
TGCAGCGTTGAGACGCACAGCCGAAACTCCTACAATGAGCAGTACTTC
CSVETHSRNSYNEQYF
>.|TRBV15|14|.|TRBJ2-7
TGTGCCACCAGCACGGACAGATTAACCTACGAGCAGTACTTC
CATSTDRLTYEQYF